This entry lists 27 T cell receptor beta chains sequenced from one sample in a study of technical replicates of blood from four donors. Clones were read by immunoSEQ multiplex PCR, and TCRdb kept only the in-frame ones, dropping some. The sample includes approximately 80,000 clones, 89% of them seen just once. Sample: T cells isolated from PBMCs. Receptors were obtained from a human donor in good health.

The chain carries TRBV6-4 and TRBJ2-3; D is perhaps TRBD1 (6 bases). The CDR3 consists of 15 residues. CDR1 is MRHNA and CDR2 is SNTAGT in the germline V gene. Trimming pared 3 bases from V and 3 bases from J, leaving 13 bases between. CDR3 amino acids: CASSEGAGETDTQYF. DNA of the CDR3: TGTGCCAGCAGTGAAGGGGCAGGGGAGACAGATACGCAGTATTTT.

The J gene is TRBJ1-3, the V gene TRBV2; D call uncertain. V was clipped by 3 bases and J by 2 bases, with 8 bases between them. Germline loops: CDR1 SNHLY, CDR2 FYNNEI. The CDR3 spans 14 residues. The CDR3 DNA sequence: TGTGCCAGCAGTGATTTAGAGACTGGAAACACCATATATTTT. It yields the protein CASSDLETGNTIYF.

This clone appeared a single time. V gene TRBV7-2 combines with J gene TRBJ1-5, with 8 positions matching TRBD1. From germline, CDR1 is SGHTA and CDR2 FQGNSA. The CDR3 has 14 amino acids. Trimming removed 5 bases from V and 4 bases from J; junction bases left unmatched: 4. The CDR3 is CASSPGGANQPQHF. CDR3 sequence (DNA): TGTGCCAGCAGCCCAGGGGGCGCGAATCAGCCCCAGCATTTT.

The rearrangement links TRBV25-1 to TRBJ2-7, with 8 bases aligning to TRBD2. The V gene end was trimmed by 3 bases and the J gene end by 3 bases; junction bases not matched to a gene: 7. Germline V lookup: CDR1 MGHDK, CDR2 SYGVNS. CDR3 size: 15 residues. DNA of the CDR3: TGTGCCAGCAGTGATCGGGCGGGGGGCTACTACGAGCAGTACTTC. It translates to CASSDRAGGYYEQYF.

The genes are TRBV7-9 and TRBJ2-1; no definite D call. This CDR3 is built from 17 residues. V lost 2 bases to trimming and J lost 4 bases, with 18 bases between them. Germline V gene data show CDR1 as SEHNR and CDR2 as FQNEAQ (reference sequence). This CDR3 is CASSLSIWAAPYNEQFF. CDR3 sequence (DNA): TGTGCCAGCAGCTTATCTATTTGGGCAGCCCCGTACAATGAGCAGTTCTTC. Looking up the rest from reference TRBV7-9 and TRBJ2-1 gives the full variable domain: DTGVSQNPRHKITKRGQNVTFRCDPISEHNRLYWYRQTLGQGPEFLTYFQNEAQLEKSRLLSDRFSAERPKGSFSTLEIQRTEQGDSAMYLCASSLSIWAAPYNEQFFGPGTRLTVL.

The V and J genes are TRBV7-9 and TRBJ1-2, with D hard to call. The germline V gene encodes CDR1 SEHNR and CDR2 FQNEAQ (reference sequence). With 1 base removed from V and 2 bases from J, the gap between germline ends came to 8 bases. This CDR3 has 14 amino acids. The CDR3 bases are TGTGCCAGCAGCTTAGATGTGGAGAACTATGGCTACACCTTC. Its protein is CASSLDVENYGYTF.

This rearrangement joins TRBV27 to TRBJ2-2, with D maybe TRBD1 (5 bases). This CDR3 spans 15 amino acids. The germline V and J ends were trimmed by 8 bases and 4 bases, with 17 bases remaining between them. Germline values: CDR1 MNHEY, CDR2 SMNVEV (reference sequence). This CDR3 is CASGIPGSGTGELFF. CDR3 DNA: TGTGCCAGCGGAATACCAGGGTCCGGCACCGGGGAGCTGTTTTTT.

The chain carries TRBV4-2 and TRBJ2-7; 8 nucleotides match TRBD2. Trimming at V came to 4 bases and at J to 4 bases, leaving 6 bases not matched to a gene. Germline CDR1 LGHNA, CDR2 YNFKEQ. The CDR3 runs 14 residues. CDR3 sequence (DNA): TGTGCCAGCAGCCCGGGACTAGTCCCGTACGAGCAGTACTTC. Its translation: CASSPGLVPYEQYF.

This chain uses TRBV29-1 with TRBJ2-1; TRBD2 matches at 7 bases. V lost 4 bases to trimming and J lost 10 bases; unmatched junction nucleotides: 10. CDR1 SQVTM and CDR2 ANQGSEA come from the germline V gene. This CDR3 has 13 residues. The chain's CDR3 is CSVVETGAGEQFF. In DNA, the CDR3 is TGCAGCGTTGTGGAAACGGGAGCGGGGGAGCAGTTCTTC.

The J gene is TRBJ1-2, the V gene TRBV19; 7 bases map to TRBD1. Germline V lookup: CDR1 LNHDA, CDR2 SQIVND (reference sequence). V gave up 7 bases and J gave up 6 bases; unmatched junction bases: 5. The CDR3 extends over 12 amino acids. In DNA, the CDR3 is TGTGCCAGTACCAGCAGGGGGGATGGCTACACCTTC. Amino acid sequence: CASTSRGDGYTF.

CDR3 protein: CASRGGGQELYEQYF. The CDR3 DNA reads as TGTGCCAGCAGGGGAGGGGGACAGGAACTCTACGAGCAGTACTTC. The gene calls are TRBV6-6 and TRBJ2-7, with D perhaps TRBD1 (8 bases). The germline V gene encodes CDR1 MNHNY and CDR2 SVGAGI (reference sequence). The CDR3 is 15 residues long. V was trimmed by 6 bases and J by 3 bases, leaving 18 bases between them.

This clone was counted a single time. CDR3 DNA sequence: TGCGCCAGCAGCCAAGACGCACGGGAGGGTATGCAGCAGTACTTC. Its translation is CASSQDAREGMQQYF. The V and J genes are TRBV4-1 and TRBJ2-7; 8 bases fit TRBD2. Trimming at V came to 0 bases and at J to 8 bases, leaving 9 bases not matched to a gene. The CDR3 contains 15 residues. CDR1 is MGHRA and CDR2 is YSYEKL in the germline V gene.

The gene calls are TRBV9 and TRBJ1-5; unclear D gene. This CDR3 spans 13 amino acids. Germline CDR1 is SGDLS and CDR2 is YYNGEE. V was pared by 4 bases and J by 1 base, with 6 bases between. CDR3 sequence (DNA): TGTGCCAGCAGCTCGGGGAGCAATCAGCCCCAGCATTTT. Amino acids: CASSSGSNQPQHF.

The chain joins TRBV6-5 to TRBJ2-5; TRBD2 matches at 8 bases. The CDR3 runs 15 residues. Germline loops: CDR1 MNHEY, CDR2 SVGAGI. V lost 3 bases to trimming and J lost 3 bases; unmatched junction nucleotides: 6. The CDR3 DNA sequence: TGTGCCAGCAGTTATCTCGGACTAGCAAAAGAGACCCAGTACTTC. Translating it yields CASSYLGLAKETQYF.

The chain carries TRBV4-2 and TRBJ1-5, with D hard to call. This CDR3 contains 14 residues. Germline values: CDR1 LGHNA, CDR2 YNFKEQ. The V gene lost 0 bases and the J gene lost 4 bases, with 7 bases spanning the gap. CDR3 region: CASSQESGNQPQHF. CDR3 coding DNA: TGTGCCAGCAGCCAAGAGTCGGGTAATCAGCCCCAGCATTTT.

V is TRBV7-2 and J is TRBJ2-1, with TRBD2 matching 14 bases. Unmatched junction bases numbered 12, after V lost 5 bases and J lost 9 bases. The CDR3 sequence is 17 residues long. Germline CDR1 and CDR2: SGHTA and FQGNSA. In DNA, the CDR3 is TGTGCCAGCAGCGAGCGTAGGACTAGCGGGAGGTGGGGTGAGCAGTTCTTC. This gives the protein CASSERRTSGRWGEQFF.

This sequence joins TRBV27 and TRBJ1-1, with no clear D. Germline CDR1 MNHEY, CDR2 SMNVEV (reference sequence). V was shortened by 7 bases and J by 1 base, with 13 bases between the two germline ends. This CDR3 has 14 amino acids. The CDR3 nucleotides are TGTGCCAGCAATTGGAGGACTGAGAACACTGAAGCTTTCTTT. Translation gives CASNWRTENTEAFF.

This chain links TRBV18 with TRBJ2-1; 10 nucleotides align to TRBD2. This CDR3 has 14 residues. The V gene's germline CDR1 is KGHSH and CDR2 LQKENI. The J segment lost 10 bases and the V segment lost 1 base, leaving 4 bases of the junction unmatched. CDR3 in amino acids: CASSPQREGREQFF. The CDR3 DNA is TGTGCCAGCTCACCACAGCGGGAGGGACGGGAGCAGTTCTTC.

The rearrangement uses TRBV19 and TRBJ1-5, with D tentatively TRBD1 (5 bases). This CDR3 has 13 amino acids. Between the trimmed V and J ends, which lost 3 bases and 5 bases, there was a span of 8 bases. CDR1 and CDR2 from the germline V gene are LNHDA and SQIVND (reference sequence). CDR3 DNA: TGTGCCAGTAGTATCCTGACAGATCAGCCCCAGCATTTT. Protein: CASSILTDQPQHF.

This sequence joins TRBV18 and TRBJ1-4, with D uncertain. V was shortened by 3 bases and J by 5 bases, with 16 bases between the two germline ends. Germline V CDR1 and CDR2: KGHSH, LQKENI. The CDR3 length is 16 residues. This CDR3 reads CASSPAPAGRNEKLFF. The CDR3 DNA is TGTGCCAGCTCACCTGCCCCCGCGGGGAGAAATGAAAAACTGTTTTTT.

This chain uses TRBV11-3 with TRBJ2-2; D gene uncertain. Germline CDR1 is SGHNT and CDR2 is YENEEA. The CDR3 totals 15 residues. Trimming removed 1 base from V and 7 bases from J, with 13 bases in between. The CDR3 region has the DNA TGTGCCAGCAGCTTAGCGGCAGGTCCGAGCGGGGAGCTGTTTTTT. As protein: CASSLAAGPSGELFF.

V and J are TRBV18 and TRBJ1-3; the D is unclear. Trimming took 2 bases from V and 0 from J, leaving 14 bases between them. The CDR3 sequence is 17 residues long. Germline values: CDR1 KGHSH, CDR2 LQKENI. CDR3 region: CASSPLSENHSGNTIYF. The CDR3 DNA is TGTGCCAGCTCACCATTATCGGAGAACCACTCTGGAAACACCATATATTTT.

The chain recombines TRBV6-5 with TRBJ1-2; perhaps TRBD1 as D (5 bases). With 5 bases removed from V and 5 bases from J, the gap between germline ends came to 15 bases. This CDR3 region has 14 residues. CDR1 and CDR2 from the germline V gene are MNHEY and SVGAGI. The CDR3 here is CASSLGDSLYGYTF. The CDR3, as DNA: TGTGCCAGCAGTCTGGGGGACTCCCTTTATGGCTACACCTTC.

CDR3 in amino acids: CASSTLWTATYEQYF. The CDR3 DNA follows: TGTGCCAGCAGCACTCTCTGGACAGCTACCTACGAGCAGTACTTC. The chain recombines TRBV7-8 with TRBJ2-7, with D possibly being TRBD1 (6 bases). CDR1 and CDR2 from the germline V gene are SGHVS and FQNEAQ. The V end was cut by 5 bases, the J end by 2 bases, with 16 bases between. The CDR3 is 15 amino acids.

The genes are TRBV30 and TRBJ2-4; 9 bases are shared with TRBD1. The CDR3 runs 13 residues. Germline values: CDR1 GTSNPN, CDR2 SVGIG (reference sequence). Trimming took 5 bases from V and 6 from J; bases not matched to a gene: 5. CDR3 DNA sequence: TGTGCCTGGGGGCGGGACAGGGTAAACATTCAGTACTTC. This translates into CAWGRDRVNIQYF.

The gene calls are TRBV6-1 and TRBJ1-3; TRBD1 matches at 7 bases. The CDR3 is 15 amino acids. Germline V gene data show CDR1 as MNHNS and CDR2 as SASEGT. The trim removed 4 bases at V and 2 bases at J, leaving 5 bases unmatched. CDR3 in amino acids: CASSAQQGTGNTIYF. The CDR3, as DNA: TGTGCCAGCAGTGCCCAACAGGGGACTGGAAACACCATATATTTT.

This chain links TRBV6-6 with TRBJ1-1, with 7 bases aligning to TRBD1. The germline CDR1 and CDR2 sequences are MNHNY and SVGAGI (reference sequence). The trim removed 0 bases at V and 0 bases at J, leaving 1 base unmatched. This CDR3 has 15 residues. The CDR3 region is CASSYSGGMNTEAFF. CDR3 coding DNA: TGTGCCAGCAGTTACTCAGGGGGCATGAACACTGAAGCTTTCTTT.